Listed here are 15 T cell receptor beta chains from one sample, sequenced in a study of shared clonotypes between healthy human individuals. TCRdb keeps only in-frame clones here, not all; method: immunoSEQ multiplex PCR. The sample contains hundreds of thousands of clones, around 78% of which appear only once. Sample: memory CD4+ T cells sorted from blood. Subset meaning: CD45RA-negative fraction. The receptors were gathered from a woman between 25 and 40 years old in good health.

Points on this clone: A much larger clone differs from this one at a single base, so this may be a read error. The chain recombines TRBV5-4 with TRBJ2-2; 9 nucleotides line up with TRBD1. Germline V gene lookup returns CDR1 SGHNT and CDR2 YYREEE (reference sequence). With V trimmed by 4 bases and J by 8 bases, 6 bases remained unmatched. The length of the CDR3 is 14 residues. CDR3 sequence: CASSTGQGKGELFF. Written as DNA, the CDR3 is TGTGCCAGCAGCACCGGACAGGGGAAAGGGGAGCTGTTTTTT.

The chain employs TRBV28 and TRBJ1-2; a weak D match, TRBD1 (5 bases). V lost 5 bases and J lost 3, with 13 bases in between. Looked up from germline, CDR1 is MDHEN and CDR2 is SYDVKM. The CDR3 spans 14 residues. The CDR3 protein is CASSIYRWDYGYTF. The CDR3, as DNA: TGTGCCAGCAGTATTTACAGGTGGGACTATGGCTACACCTTC.

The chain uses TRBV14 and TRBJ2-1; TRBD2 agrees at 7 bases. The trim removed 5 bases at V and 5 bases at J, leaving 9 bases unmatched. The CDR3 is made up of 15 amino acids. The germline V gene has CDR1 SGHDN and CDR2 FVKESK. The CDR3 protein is CASSVWEGLDNEQFF. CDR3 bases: TGTGCCAGCAGCGTGTGGGAGGGCCTCGACAATGAGCAGTTCTTC.

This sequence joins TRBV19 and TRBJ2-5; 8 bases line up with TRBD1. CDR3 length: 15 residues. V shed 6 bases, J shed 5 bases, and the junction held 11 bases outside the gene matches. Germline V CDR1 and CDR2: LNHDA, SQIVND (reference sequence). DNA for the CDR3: TGTGCCAGTAGGACCGGACAGGGCGAGCGGGAGACCCAGTACTTC. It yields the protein CASRTGQGERETQYF.

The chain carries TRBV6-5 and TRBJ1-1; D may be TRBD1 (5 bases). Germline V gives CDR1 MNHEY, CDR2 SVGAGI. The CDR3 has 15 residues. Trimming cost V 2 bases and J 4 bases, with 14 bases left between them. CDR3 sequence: CASSYNGAWGTEAFF. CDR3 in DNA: TGTGCCAGCAGTTACAACGGGGCCTGGGGCACTGAAGCTTTCTTT.

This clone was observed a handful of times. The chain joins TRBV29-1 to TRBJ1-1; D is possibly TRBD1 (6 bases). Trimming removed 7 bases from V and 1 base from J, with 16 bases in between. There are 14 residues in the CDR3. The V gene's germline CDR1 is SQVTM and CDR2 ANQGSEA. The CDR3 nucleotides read TGCAGCGCCCAATCTCACAGGGCGAACACTGAAGCTTTCTTT. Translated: CSAQSHRANTEAFF.

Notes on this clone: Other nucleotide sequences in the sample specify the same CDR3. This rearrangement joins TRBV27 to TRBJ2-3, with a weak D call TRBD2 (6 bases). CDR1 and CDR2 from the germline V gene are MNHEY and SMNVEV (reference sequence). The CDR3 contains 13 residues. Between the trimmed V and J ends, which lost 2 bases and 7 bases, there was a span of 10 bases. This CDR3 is CASSLMAGYTQYF. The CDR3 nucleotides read TGTGCCAGCAGTTTAATGGCGGGGTATACGCAGTATTTT.

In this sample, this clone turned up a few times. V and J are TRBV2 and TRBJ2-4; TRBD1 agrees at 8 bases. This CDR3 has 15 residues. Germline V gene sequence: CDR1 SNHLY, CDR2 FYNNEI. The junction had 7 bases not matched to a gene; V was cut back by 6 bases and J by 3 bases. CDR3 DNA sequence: TGTGCCAGCAGGAGCAGGGGGCGCGGCAAAAACATTCAGTACTTC. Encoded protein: CASRSRGRGKNIQYF. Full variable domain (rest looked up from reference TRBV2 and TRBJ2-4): EPEVTQTPSHQVTQMGQEVILRCVPISNHLYFYWYRQILGQKVEFLVSFYNNEISEKSEIFDDQFSVERPDGSNFTLKIRSTKLEDSAMYFCASRSRGRGKNIQYFGAGTRLSVL.

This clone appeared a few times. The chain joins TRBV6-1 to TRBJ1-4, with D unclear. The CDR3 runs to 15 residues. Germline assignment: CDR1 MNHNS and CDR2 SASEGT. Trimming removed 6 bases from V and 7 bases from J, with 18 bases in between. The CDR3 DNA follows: TGTGCCAGCAGCCCTCGGATGGTTACGGGTGAAAAACTGTTTTTT. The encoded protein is CASSPRMVTGEKLFF.

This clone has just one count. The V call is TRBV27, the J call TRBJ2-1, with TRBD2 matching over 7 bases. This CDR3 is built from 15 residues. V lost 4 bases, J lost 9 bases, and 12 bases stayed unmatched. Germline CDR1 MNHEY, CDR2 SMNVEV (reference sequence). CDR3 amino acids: CASSYGRALVGEQFF. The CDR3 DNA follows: TGTGCCAGCAGTTATGGGAGGGCCCTAGTTGGTGAGCAGTTCTTC.

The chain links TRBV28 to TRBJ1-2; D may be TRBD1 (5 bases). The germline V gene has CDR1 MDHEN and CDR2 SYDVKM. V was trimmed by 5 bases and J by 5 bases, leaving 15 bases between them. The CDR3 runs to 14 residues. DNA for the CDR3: TGTGCCAGCAGTCCCCGGGACCCGGCTTATGGCTACACCTTC. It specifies CASSPRDPAYGYTF.

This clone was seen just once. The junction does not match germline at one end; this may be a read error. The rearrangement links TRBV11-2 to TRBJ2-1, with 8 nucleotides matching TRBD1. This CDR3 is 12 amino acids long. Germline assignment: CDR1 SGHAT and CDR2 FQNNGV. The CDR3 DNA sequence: TGTGCCAGCAGCTTCGGACAGGGCGACCAGATCTTC. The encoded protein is CASSFGQGDQIF.

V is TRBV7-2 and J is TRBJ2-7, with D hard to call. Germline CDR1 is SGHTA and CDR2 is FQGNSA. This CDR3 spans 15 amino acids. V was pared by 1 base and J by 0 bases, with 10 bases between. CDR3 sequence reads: CASSLESSASYEQYF. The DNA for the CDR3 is TGTGCCAGCAGCTTAGAATCCAGCGCCTCCTACGAGCAGTACTTC. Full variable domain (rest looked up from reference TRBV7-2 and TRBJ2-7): GAGVSQSPSNKVTEKGKDVELRCDPISGHTALYWYRQSLGQGLEFLIYFQGNSAPDKSGLPSDRFSAERTGGSVSTLTIQRTQQEDSAVYLCASSLESSASYEQYFGPGTRLTVT.

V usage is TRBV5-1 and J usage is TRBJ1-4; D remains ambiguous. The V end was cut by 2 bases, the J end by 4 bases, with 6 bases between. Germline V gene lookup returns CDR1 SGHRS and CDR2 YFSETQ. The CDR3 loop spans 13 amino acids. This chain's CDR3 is CASSFAGNEKLFF. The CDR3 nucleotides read TGCGCCAGCAGCTTTGCGGGTAATGAAAAACTGTTTTTT.

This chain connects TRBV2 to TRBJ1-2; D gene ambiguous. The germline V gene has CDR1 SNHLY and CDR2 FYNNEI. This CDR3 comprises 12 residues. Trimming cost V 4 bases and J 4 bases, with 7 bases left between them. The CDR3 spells CASSGAAYGYTF. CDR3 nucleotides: TGTGCCAGCAGTGGGGCCGCCTATGGCTACACCTTC.